This TCR beta chain was observed in a study of blood T cell repertoires in COVID-19. At the level of the study: There were acute and convalescent COVID-19 samples, and they came from the United States, Italy and Spain. The analysed material was cDNA or gDNA that came from T cells, B-cell-depleted T cells, or PBMCs.

Repertoires were generated with immunoSEQ multiplex PCR, while TCRdb's copy carries only in-frame clones and drops some. Of about 110,000 clones in the sample, 75% to 85% were seen once. This clone was picked up a small number of times. The V and J ends lost 3 bases and 5 bases respectively, with 8 bases between them. There are 13 residues in the CDR3. Germline V gives CDR1 LNHNV, CDR2 YYDKDF (reference sequence). The chain has TRBV15 and TRBJ1-5; D perhaps matches TRBD1 (6 bases). The sequence was collected from a woman aged 55-75 years with acute or convalescent COVID-19. Specimen: peripheral blood. The CDR3 spells CATSSQGYQPQHF. In DNA, the CDR3 is TGTGCCACCAGCAGTCAGGGGTATCAGCCCCAGCATTTT.